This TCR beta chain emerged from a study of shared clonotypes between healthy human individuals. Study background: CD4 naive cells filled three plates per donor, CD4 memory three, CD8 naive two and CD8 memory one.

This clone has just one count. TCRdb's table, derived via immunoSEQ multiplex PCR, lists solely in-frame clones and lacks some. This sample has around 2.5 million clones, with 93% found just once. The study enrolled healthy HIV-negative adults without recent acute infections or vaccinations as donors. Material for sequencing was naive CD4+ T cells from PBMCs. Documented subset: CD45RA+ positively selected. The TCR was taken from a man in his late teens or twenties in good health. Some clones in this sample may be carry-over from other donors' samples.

In DNA, the CDR3 is TGTGCCAGCAAAGTACGTCCGGGGGACTCAGAGACCCAGTACTTC. As protein: CASKVRPGDSETQYF. The V call is TRBV2, the J call TRBJ2-5; D perhaps matches TRBD2 (6 bases). CDR1 is SNHLY and CDR2 is FYNNEI in the germline V gene. The CDR3 loop spans 15 amino acids. V lost 7 bases and J lost 4, with 19 bases in between.